Listed below are T cell receptor beta chains from one sample, sequenced in a study of OX40 agonist ivuxolimab in advanced cancers. Data came from immunoSEQ multiplex PCR; TCRdb stores just in-frame clones and leaves some out. In the table there are roughly 26,000 clones, around 85% of which are singletons. Sequencing used CD4+ or CD8+ T cells sorted from blood, obtained in a trial of the OX40 agonist ivuxolimab. All receptors come from an adult with an advanced solid tumor such as melanoma, head and neck, liver or kidney cancer. CDR3s include the opening cysteine and the closing phenylalanine or tryptophan. Fields, in order: V gene, J gene, clone size, D gene, CDR3 DNA, CDR3 protein. D genes are given only for firm matches. Clone sizes are given selectively: once, few, many, or a class where the clone is expanded.

V: TRBV19; J: TRBJ2-7; size: once; D: TRBD2; DNA: TGTGCCAGTAGTACCCAGCGGGAGGGTAGCTCCTACGAGCAGTACTTC; CDR3: CASSTQREGSSYEQYF
V: TRBV11-2; J: TRBJ2-7; size: .; D: TRBD1; DNA: TGTGCCAGCAGCTTAGTGCTAGGGGGCCACGAGCAGTACTTC; CDR3: CASSLVLGGHEQYF
V: TRBV10-3; J: TRBJ2-1; size: .; D: .; DNA: TGTGCCGCCCACAGGGAAATCGGCAATGAGCAGTTCTTC; CDR3: CAAHREIGNEQFF
V: TRBV9; J: TRBJ2-2; size: .; D: TRBD1; DNA: TGTGCCAGCAGCGTTACAGGGGACGCTTATTCCGGGGAGCTGTTTTTT; CDR3: CASSVTGDAYSGELFF
V: TRBV5-4; J: TRBJ2-1; size: .; D: .; DNA: TGTGCCAGCAGCCAGGGGGGCAGTGAGCAGTTCTTC; CDR3: CASSQGGSEQFF
V: TRBV10-3; J: TRBJ2-7; size: .; D: .; DNA: TGTGCCAGCAGTCGCCCGGGACGCCGCTACGAGCAGTACTTC; CDR3: CASSRPGRRYEQYF
V: TRBV5-5; J: TRBJ2-7; size: .; D: .; DNA: TGTGCCAGCAGCTTGGGTGGGTTGGGGTACGAGCAGTACTTC; CDR3: CASSLGGLGYEQYF
V: TRBV7-9; J: TRBJ2-5; size: .; D: TRBD2; DNA: TGTGCCAGCAGCCCCGGGACTAGCGGGGGGTCCCAAGAGACCCAGTACTTC; CDR3: CASSPGTSGGSQETQYF
V: TRBV15; J: TRBJ2-3; size: .; D: TRBD2; DNA: TGTGCCACCAGCAGAGATAGGGCTAGCGGGAGTACCCAGTATTTT; CDR3: CATSRDRASGSTQYF
V: TRBV7-9; J: TRBJ1-4; size: .; D: .; DNA: TGTGCCAGCAGCTTAGGGTCGACACAGTCTAATGAAAAACTGTTTTTT; CDR3: CASSLGSTQSNEKLFF
V: TRBV7-9; J: TRBJ2-3; size: few; D: TRBD1; DNA: TGTGCCAGCAGCCCGGGACAGGGTGCGGCAGATACGCAGTATTTT; CDR3: CASSPGQGAADTQYF
V: TRBV4-1; J: TRBJ2-7; size: .; D: .; DNA: TGCGCCAGCAGCCAAGCGGTTCAGGGCGCCACCTACGAGCAGTACTTC; CDR3: CASSQAVQGATYEQYF
V: TRBV6-5; J: TRBJ2-5; size: .; D: .; DNA: TGTGCCAGCAGTTACATGGGGTGGGGAGAGACCCAGTACTTC; CDR3: CASSYMGWGETQYF
V: TRBV5-6; J: TRBJ1-5; size: .; D: .; DNA: TGTGCCAGCAGCTTGGGTCTGTGGGCCGCCAAAAGACGCAATCAGCCCCAGCATTTT; CDR3: CASSLGLWAAKRRNQPQHF
V: TRBV5-6; J: TRBJ1-1; size: .; D: TRBD1; DNA: TGTGCCAGCAGCTCGCGAGGACAGGTGAACACTGAAGCTTTCTTT; CDR3: CASSSRGQVNTEAFF
V: TRBV7-2; J: TRBJ1-5; size: once; D: .; DNA: TGTGCCAGCAGCTTAGAAGCGGCCTTCAATCAGCCCCAGCATTTT; CDR3: CASSLEAAFNQPQHF
V: TRBV7-2; J: TRBJ2-3; size: .; D: .; DNA: TGTGCCAGCAGCTCCGGGGATACAGATACGCAGTATTTT; CDR3: CASSSGDTDTQYF
V: TRBV27; J: TRBJ2-5; size: .; D: .; DNA: TGTGCCACTTCCTCCCCCCACCAAGAGACCCAGTACTTC; CDR3: CATSSPHQETQYF
V: TRBV18; J: TRBJ2-1; size: once; D: .; DNA: TGTGCCAGCTCTCACGGTGGCCAATTCAATGAGCAGTTCTTC; CDR3: CASSHGGQFNEQFF
V: TRBV5-6; J: TRBJ2-2; size: .; D: TRBD2; DNA: TGTGCCAGCAGCTGGGGCACTAGCGGGAGAAACGGCGGGGAGCTGTTTTTT; CDR3: CASSWGTSGRNGGELFF